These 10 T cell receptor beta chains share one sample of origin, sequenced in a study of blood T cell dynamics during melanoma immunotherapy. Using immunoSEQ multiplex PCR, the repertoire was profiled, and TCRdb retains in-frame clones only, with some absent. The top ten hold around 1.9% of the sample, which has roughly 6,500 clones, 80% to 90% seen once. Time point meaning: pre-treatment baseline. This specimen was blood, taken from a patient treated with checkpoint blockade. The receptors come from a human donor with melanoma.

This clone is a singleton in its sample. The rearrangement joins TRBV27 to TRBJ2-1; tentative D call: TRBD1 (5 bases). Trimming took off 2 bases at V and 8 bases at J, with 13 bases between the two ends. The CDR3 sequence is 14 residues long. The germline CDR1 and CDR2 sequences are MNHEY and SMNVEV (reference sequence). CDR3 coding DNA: TGTGCCAGCAGTTTAAGCAGGGAAGTTGATGAGCAGTTCTTC. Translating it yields CASSLSREVDEQFF.

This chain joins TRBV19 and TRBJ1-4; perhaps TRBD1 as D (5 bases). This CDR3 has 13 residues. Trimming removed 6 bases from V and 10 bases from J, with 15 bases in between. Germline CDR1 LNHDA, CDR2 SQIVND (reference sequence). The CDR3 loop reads CASSPTGPRKLFF. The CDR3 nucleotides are TGTGCCAGTAGCCCTACGGGGCCTCGAAAACTGTTTTTT.

CDR3 in amino acids: CASSLGDSRLNSPLHF. The CDR3 coding sequence is TGTGCCAGCAGCTTAGGGGACAGCCGGCTAAATTCACCCCTCCACTTT. This chain connects TRBV7-8 to TRBJ1-6; 7 bases fit TRBD1. Trimming took 1 base from V and 7 from J; bases not matched to a gene: 7. From germline, CDR1 is SGHVS and CDR2 FQNEAQ. The CDR3 is made up of 16 amino acids.

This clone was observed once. This CDR3 is CASSQDRRSGVYNEQFF. The CDR3 nucleotides are TGCGCCAGCAGCCAAGATAGAAGGTCAGGCGTCTACAATGAGCAGTTCTTC. The rearrangement uses TRBV4-3 and TRBJ2-1; D is uncertain. CDR1 is LGHNA and CDR2 is YSLEER in the germline V gene. CDR3 length equals 17 residues. The V and J ends lost 0 bases and 3 bases respectively, with 15 bases between them.

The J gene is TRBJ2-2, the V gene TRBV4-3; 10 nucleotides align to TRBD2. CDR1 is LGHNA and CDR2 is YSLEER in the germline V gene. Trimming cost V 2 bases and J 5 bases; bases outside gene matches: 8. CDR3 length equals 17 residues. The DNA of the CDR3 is TGCGCCAGCAGCCAAAAAATACTAGCGGGGTATACCGGGGAGCTGTTTTTT. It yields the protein CASSQKILAGYTGELFF.

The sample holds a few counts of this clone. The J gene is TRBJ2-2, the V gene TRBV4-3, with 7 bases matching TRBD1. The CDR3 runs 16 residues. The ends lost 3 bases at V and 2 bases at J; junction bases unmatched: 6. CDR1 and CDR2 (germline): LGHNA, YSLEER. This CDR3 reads CASSQAGTDNTGELFF. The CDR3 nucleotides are TGCGCCAGCAGCCAGGCCGGGACAGATAACACCGGGGAGCTGTTTTTT.

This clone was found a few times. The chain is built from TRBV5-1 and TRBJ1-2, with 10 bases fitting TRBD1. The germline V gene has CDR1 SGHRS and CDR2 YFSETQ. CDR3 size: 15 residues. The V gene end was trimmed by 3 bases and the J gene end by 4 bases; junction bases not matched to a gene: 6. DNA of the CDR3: TGCGCCAGCAGCTGGGGGGACAGGGGAACCTATGGCTACACCTTC. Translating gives CASSWGDRGTYGYTF.

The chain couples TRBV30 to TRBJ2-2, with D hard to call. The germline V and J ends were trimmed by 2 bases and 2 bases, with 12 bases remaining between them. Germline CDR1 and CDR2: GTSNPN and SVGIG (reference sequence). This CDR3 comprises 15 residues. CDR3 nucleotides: TGTGCCTGGAGTACCAAGTTAACCAACACCGGGGAGCTGTTTTTT. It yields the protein CAWSTKLTNTGELFF.

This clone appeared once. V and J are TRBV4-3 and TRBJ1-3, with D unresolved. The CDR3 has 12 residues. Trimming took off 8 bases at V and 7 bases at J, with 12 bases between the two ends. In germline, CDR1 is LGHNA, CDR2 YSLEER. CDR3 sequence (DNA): TGCGCCAGCGCCCACTCACCTAACACCATATATTTT. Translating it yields CASAHSPNTIYF.

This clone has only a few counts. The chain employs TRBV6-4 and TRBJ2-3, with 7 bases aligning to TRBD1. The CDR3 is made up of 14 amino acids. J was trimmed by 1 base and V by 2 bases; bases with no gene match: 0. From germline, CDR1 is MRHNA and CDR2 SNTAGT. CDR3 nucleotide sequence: TGTGCCAGCAGTGACGGACAGGGCACAGATACGCAGTATTTT. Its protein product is CASSDGQGTDTQYF.